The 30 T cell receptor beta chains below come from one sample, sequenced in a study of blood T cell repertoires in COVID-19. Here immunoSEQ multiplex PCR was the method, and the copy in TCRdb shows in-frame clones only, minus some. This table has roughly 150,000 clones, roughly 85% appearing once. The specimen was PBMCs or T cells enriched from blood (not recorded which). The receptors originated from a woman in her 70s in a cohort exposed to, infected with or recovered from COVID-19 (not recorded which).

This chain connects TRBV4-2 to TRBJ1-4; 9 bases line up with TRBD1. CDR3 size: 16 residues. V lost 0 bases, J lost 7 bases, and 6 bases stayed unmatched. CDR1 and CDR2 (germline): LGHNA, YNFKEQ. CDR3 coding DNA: TGTGCCAGCAGCCAAGATAGGGGGACAGGGCTTGAAAAACTGTTTTTT. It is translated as CASSQDRGTGLEKLFF.

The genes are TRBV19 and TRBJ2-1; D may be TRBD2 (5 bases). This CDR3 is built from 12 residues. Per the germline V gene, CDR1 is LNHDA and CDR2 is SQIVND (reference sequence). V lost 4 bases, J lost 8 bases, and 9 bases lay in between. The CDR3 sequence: CASSKDSYEQFF. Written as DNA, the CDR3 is TGTGCCAGTAGTAAGGACTCTTATGAGCAGTTCTTC.

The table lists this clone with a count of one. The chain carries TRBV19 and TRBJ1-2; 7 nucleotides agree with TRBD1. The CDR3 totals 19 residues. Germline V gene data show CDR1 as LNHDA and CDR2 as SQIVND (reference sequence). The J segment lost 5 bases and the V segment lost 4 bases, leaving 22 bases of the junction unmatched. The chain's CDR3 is CASSTIPGQLTLPVYGYTF. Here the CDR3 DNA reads TGTGCCAGTAGTACCATCCCGGGACAGCTCACACTCCCAGTTTATGGCTACACCTTC.

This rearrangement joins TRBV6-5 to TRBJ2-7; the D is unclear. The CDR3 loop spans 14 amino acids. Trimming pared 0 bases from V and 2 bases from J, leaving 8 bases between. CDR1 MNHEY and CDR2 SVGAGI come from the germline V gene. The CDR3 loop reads CASSYSRLAYEQYF. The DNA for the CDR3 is TGTGCCAGCAGTTACTCTCGGTTAGCCTACGAGCAGTACTTC.

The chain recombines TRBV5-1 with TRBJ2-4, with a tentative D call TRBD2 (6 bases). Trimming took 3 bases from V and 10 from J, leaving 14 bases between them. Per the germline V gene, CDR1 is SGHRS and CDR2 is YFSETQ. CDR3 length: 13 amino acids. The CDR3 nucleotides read TGCGCCAGCAGCTGGGACTCCAGTCGAATTCAGTACTTC. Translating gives CASSWDSSRIQYF.

In nucleotides, the CDR3 is TGTGCCAGCAGCTCATCGGGGGGGCCTTGGGAGACCCAGTACTTC. Amino acids: CASSSSGGPWETQYF. The V call is TRBV7-2, the J call TRBJ2-5; 8 nucleotides agree with TRBD2. Germline V lookup: CDR1 SGHTA, CDR2 FQGNSA. The CDR3 covers 15 residues. V trimming: 4 bases; J trimming: 5 bases; junction bases outside the gene matches: 9.

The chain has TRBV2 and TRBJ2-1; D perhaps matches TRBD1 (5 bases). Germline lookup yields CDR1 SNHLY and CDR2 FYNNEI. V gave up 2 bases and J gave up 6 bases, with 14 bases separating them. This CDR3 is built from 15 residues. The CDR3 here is CASSETRQLLNEQFF. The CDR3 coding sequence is TGTGCCAGCAGTGAAACCCGACAGCTACTCAATGAGCAGTTCTTC.

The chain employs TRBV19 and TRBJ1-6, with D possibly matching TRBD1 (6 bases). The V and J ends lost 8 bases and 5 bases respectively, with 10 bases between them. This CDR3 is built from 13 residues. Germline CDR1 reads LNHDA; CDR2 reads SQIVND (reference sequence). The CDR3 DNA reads TGTGCCAGTCGACAGGTGGATAATTCACCCCTCCACTTT. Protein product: CASRQVDNSPLHF.

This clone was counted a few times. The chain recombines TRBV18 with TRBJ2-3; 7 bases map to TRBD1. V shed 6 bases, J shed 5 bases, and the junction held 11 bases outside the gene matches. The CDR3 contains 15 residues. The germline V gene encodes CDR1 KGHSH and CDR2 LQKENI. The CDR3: CASSWDSLTGDTQYF. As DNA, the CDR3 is TGTGCCAGCTCGTGGGACAGTCTCACGGGAGATACGCAGTATTTT.

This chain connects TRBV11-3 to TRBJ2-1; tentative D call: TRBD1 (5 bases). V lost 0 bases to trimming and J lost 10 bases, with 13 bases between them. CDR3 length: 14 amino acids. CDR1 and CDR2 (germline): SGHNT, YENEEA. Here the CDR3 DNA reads TGTGCCAGCAGCTTAGATTGGGGCGTGAGGGAGCAGTTCTTC. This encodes CASSLDWGVREQFF.

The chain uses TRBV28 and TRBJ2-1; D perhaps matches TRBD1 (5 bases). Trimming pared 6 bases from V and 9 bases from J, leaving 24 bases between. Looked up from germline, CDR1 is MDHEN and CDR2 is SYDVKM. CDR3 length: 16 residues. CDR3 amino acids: CASSSTGAVKVGEQFF. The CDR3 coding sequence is TGTGCCAGCAGCTCGACTGGGGCAGTCAAGGTTGGTGAGCAGTTCTTC.

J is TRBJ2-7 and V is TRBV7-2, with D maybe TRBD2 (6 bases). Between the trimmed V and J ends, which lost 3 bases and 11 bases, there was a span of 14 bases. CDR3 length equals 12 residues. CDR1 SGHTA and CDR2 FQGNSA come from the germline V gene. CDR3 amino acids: CASSLEGRVEYF. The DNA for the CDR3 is TGTGCCAGCAGCTTGGAGGGGCGGGTCGAGTACTTC.

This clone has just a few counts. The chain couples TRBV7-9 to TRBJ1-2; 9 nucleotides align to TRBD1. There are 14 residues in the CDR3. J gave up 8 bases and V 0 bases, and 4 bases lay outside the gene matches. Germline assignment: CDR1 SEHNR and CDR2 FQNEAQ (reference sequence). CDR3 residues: CASSLAGTGYGYTF. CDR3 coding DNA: TGTGCCAGCAGCTTAGCCGGGACAGGGTACGGCTACACCTTC. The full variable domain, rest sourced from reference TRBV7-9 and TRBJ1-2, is DTGVSQNPRHKITKRGQNVTFRCDPISEHNRLYWYRQTLGQGPEFLTYFQNEAQLEKSRLLSDRFSAERPKGSFSTLEIQRTEQGDSAMYLCASSLAGTGYGYTFGSGTRLTVV.

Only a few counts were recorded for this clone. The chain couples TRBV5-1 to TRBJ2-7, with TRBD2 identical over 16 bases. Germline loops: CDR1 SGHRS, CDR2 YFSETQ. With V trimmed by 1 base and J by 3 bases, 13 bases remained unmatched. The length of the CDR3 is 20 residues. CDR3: CASSLNRAGTSGRAFYEQYF. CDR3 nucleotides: TGCGCCAGCAGCTTGAATCGTGCCGGGACTAGCGGGAGGGCCTTCTACGAGCAGTACTTC.

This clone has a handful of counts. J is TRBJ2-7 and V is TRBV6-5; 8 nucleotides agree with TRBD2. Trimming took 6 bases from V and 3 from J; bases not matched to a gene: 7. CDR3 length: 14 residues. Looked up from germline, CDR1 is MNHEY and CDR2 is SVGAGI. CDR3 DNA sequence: TGTGCCAGCAGAGCCGGGACTAGGGGCTACGAGCAGTACTTC. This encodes CASRAGTRGYEQYF.

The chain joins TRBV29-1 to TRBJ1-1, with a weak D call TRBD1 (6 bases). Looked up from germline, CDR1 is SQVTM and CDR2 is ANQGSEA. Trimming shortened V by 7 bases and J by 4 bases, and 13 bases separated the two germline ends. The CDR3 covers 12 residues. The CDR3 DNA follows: TGCAGCGCTGGGGGGGCAGGCACTGAAGCTTTCTTT. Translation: CSAGGAGTEAFF.

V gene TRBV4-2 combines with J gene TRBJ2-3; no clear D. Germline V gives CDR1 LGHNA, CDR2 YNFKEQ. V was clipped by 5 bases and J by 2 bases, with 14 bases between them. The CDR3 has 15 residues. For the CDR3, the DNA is TGTGCCAGCAGCACACGGGTACTGTACACAGATACGCAGTATTTT. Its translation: CASSTRVLYTDTQYF.

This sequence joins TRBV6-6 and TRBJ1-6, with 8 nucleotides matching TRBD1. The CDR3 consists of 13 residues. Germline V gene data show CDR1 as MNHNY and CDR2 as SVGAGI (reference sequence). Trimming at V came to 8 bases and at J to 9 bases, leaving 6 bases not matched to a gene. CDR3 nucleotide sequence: TGTGCCAGCGTGGACAGGGCGGGTTCACCCCTCCACTTT. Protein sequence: CASVDRAGSPLHF.

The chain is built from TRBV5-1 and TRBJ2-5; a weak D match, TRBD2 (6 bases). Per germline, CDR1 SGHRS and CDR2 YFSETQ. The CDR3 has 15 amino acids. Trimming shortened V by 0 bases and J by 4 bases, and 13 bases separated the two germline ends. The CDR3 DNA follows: TGCGCCAGCAGCTTGGATGGAGGGAGTGGAGAGACCCAGTACTTC. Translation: CASSLDGGSGETQYF.

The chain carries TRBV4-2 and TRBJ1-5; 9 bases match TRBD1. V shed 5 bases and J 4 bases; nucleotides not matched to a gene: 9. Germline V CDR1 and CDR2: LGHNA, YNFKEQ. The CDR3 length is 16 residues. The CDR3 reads CASSLTQGAFNQPQHF. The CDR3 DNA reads TGTGCCAGCAGCTTAACACAGGGGGCTTTTAATCAGCCCCAGCATTTT.

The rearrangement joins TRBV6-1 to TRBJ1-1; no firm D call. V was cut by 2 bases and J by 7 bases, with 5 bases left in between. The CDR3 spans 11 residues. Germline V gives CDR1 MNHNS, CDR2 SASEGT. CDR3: CASSEWSEAFF. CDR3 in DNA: TGTGCCAGCAGTGAATGGAGTGAAGCTTTCTTT.

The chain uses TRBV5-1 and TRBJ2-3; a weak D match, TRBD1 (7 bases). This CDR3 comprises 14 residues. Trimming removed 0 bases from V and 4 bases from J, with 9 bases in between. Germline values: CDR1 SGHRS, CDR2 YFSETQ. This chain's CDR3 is CASSLGRGPDTQYF. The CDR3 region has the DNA TGCGCCAGCAGCTTGGGGAGGGGGCCAGATACGCAGTATTTT.

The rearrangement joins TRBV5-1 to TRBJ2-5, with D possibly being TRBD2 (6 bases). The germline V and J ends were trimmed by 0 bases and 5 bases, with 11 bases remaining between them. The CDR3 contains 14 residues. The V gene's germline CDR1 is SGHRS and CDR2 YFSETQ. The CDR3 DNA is TGCGCCAGCAGCTTGGGGGCGGAGGGGGAGACCCAGTACTTC. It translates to CASSLGAEGETQYF. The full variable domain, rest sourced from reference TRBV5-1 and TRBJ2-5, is KAGVTQTPRYLIKTRGQQVTLSCSPISGHRSVSWYQQTPGQGLQFLFEYFSETQRNKGNFPGRFSGRQFSNSRSEMNVSTLELGDSALYLCASSLGAEGETQYFGPGTRLLVL.

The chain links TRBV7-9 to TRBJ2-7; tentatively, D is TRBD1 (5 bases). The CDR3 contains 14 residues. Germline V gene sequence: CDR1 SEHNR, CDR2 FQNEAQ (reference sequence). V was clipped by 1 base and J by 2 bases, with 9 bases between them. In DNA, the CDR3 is TGTGCCAGCAGCTTAGGTGACAGACCCTACGAGCAGTACTTC. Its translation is CASSLGDRPYEQYF. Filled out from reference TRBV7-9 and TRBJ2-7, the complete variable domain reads DTGVSQNPRHKITKRGQNVTFRCDPISEHNRLYWYRQTLGQGPEFLTYFQNEAQLEKSRLLSDRFSAERPKGSFSTLEIQRTEQGDSAMYLCASSLGDRPYEQYFGPGTRLTVT.

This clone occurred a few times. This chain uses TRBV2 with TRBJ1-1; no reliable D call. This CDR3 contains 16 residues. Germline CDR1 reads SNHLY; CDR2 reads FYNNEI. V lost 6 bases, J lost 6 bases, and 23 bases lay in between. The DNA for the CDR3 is TGTGCCAGCAGCCCTCCGCACAGTGGCAAAAACCCTGAAGCTTTCTTT. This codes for CASSPPHSGKNPEAFF.

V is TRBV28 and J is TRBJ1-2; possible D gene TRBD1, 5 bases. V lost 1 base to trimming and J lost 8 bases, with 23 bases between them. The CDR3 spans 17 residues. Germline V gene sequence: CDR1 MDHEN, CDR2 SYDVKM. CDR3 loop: CASSLSRRREGSEGYTF. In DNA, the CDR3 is TGTGCCAGCAGTTTATCCCGGCGCAGGGAGGGGTCGGAAGGCTACACCTTC.

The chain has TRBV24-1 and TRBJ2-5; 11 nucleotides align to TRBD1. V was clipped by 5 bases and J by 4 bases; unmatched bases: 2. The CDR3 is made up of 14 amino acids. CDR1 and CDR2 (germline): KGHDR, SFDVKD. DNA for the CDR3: TGTGCCACCAGTGGGACAGGGGGCTTAGAGACCCAGTACTTC. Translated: CATSGTGGLETQYF.

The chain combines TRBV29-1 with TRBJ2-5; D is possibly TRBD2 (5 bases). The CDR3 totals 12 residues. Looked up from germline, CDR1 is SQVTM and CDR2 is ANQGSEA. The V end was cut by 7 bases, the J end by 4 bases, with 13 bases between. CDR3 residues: CSDRTSAETQYF. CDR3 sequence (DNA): TGCAGCGACCGAACTAGTGCAGAGACCCAGTACTTC.

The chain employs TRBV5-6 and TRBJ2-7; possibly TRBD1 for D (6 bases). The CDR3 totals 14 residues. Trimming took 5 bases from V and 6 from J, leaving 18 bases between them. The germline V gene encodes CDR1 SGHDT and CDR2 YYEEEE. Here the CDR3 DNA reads TGTGCCAGCAGTCTGTTACAGGGCTTTAGCGAGCAGTACTTC. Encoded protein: CASSLLQGFSEQYF.

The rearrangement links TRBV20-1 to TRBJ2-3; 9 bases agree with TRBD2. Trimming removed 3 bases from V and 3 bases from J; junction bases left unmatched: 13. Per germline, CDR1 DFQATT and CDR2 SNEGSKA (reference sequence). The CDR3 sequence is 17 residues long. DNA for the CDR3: TGCAGTGCTAGTGGTGCCGAAGCGGGAGGCTCAACAGATACGCAGTATTTT. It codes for CSASGAEAGGSTDTQYF.